This section outlines one T cell receptor beta chain sequence together with its context. This table comes from immunoSEQ multiplex PCR, and its TCRdb copy is limited to in-frame clones, with some not included. In the table there are over 9,000 clones, roughly 73% of which are singletons. Germline V gene lookup returns CDR1 MGHDK and CDR2 SYGVNS. This CDR3 has 15 residues. V was pared by 3 bases and J by 1 base, with 12 bases between. Both CD4+ and CD8+ cells were separated through positive magnetic bead selection, and their purity was verified using flow cytometry. The data originate from a study of somatic mutations in cytotoxic T cells in rheumatoid arthritis.

This chain uses TRBV25-1 with TRBJ1-1, with no clear D. This TCR was sampled from a man aged 60 to 69 in good health. Sequencing was done on a sample of CD8+ T cells sorted from blood. This CDR3 reads CASSETWESNTEAFF. CDR3 coding DNA: TGTGCCAGCAGTGAGACCTGGGAGTCGAACACTGAAGCTTTCTTT.